The rows below give T cell receptor beta chains drawn from one sample of a study of spatial heterogeneity in lung cancer. From the 5' RACE reads, TCRdb called clonotypes with MiXCR, one entry per CDR3 protein. The sample consists of 24,000 or so distinct CDR3 sequences, roughly 10% of them appearing once. The source was lung tumor tissue, collected at surgery. These receptors originate from a male donor with early-stage non-small cell lung cancer. The CDR3 runs from the conserved cysteine through the conserved F or W. Fields, in order: J gene, V gene, D gene, CDR3 protein. A D gene is named only where the DNA matches it firmly.

J: TRBJ2-3
V: TRBV28
D: .
CDR3: CASSKPTGTDTQYF

J: TRBJ1-4
V: TRBV7-8
D: .
CDR3: CASSPMGHQEKLFF

J: TRBJ1-1
V: TRBV6-5
D: TRBD1
CDR3: CASSYLDRGEAFF

J: TRBJ2-5
V: TRBV7-9
D: TRBD1
CDR3: CASSPGQGTQETQYF

J: TRBJ2-2
V: TRBV28
D: .
CDR3: CASSYKGTGELFF

J: TRBJ2-7
V: TRBV28
D: TRBD1
CDR3: CASRRGRGDSAAYEQYF

J: TRBJ2-5
V: TRBV12-5
D: TRBD1
CDR3: CASGLVQLGTGKKETQYF

J: TRBJ1-2
V: TRBV7-9
D: .
CDR3: CASSLEGYGYTF

J: TRBJ2-2
V: TRBV7-8
D: .
CDR3: CASSKRDGLNTGELFF

J: TRBJ2-6
V: TRBV7-2
D: TRBD1
CDR3: CASSLGQGALGANVLTF

J: TRBJ2-7
V: TRBV7-6
D: .
CDR3: CASSLYPGTDSYEQYF

J: TRBJ2-6
V: TRBV24-1
D: TRBD2
CDR3: CATSERDYSGANVLTF

J: TRBJ1-6
V: TRBV20-1
D: .
CDR3: CSARDIQGRSYNSPLHF

J: TRBJ2-1
V: TRBV28
D: .
CDR3: CASSPPSSDNEQFF

J: TRBJ2-7
V: TRBV7-9
D: TRBD1
CDR3: CASSSGTGYYEQYF

J: TRBJ1-5
V: TRBV6-5
D: .
CDR3: CASSYDRLNQPQHF

J: TRBJ1-5
V: TRBV7-9
D: .
CDR3: CASSLGTGGSQPQHF

J: TRBJ2-6
V: TRBV29-1
D: .
CDR3: CSFLGPISSGANVLTF

J: TRBJ2-7
V: TRBV2
D: TRBD2
CDR3: CASSGLAGGTYEQYF

J: TRBJ2-2
V: TRBV7-9
D: TRBD1
CDR3: CASSLGDRGKSGELFF

J: TRBJ2-3
V: TRBV20-1
D: .
CDR3: CSARDPSRGPQDTQYF

J: TRBJ2-3
V: TRBV6-5
D: .
CDR3: CASSYDGTDTQYF

J: TRBJ2-2
V: TRBV2
D: TRBD1
CDR3: CASRISGTGGTGELFF

J: TRBJ2-5
V: TRBV6-2/TRBV6-3
D: .
CDR3: CASSPLGKTQYF

J: TRBJ1-2
V: TRBV28
D: .
CDR3: CADWGGPGSGYTF

J: TRBJ2-1
V: TRBV7-2
D: TRBD2
CDR3: CASSLYGLAGGTEQFF

J: TRBJ1-2
V: TRBV7-2
D: .
CDR3: CASSLVTDSYGYTF

J: TRBJ2-1
V: TRBV20-1
D: .
CDR3: CSARGGGKVF

J: TRBJ2-7
V: TRBV12-3/TRBV12-4
D: TRBD1
CDR3: CASSARGLGEQYF

J: TRBJ2-7
V: TRBV14
D: .
CDR3: CASSLLPGALYEQYF

J: TRBJ1-3
V: TRBV6-6
D: .
CDR3: CASRGDGNTIYF

J: TRBJ1-2
V: TRBV5-6
D: .
CDR3: CASRALVSYGYTF

J: TRBJ2-1
V: TRBV7-2
D: .
CDR3: CASIPSGTASNEQFF

J: TRBJ1-1
V: TRBV27
D: .
CDR3: CASRQVTGTEAFF

J: TRBJ1-2
V: TRBV3-1
D: TRBD1
CDR3: CASSQEPGQGGVRYGYTF

J: TRBJ1-2
V: TRBV5-5
D: .
CDR3: CASSLTTALLYGYTF

J: TRBJ2-7
V: TRBV28
D: .
CDR3: CASTIGGYGYEQYF

J: TRBJ2-3
V: TRBV10-3
D: TRBD2
CDR3: CAISEIAGGAKFTQYF

J: TRBJ1-4
V: TRBV11-2
D: .
CDR3: CASSLNRDISGKLFF

J: TRBJ2-7
V: TRBV20-1
D: TRBD1
CDR3: CSATRGTGGNEQYF

J: TRBJ2-2
V: TRBV7-9
D: .
CDR3: CASTQIGAGELFF

J: TRBJ2-3
V: TRBV6-2/TRBV6-3
D: .
CDR3: CASSFIGSASTDTQYF

J: TRBJ2-5
V: TRBV15
D: .
CDR3: CATNTQGGVQETQYF

J: TRBJ2-1
V: TRBV7-9
D: TRBD2
CDR3: CASSGLAVDTEQFF

J: TRBJ2-3
V: TRBV20-1
D: TRBD2
CDR3: CSARGLAGELGTDTQYF

J: TRBJ1-3
V: TRBV28
D: TRBD1
CDR3: CARGQGAPPSSGNTIYF

J: TRBJ2-4
V: TRBV6-2/TRBV6-3
D: .
CDR3: CASSSLGNIQYF

J: TRBJ1-5
V: TRBV28
D: .
CDR3: CASGQPNQPQHF

J: TRBJ2-4
V: TRBV20-1
D: .
CDR3: CSAYGVAKNIQYF